This T cell receptor beta chain was observed in a study of cytomegalovirus exposure and HLA in healthy donors. In nominal health when sampled, donors likely had unrecorded immune exposures nonetheless. Study-wide points: One cluster of highly shared sequence variants probably arose as a sequencing artifact. An analysis was carried out later, and it reportedly showed fewer N-insertions in an Asian-associated ancestry cluster than the roughly 670-donor mean. Across all donors, roughly uniform sequencing depth was an assumption of the presence/absence analyses.

The PCR employed 60 Vbeta primers together with 13 Jbeta primers. Using immunoSEQ multiplex PCR, the repertoire was profiled, and TCRdb retains in-frame clones only, with some absent. The sample consists of 120,000 or so clones, about two thirds of them appearing once. A note on this clone: Antigen unknown.

CDR1 and CDR2 (germline): MNHEY, SVGAGI. This CDR3 contains 15 residues. Trimming removed 2 bases from V and 7 bases from J, with 14 bases in between. Sample: PBMCs. The V and J genes are TRBV6-5 and TRBJ2-2; a weak D match, TRBD2 (6 bases). The receptor comes from a young man in good health and CMV-seronegative. DNA of the CDR3: TGTGCCAGCAGTTACGGAGGGACCGAGAGCGGGGAGCTGTTTTTT. Protein product: CASSYGGTESGELFF.